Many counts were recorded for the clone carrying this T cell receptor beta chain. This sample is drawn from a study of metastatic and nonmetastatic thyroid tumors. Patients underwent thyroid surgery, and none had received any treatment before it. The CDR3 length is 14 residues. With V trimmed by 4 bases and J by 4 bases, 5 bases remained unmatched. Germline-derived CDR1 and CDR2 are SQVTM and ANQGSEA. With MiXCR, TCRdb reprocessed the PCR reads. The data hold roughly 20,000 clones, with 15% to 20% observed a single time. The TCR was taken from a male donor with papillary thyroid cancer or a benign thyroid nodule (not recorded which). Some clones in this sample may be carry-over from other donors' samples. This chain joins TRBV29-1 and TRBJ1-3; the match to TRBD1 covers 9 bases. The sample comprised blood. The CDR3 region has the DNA TGCAGCGTTGCACAGGGGGCGCACGGAAACACCATATATTTT. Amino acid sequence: CSVAQGAHGNTIYF.